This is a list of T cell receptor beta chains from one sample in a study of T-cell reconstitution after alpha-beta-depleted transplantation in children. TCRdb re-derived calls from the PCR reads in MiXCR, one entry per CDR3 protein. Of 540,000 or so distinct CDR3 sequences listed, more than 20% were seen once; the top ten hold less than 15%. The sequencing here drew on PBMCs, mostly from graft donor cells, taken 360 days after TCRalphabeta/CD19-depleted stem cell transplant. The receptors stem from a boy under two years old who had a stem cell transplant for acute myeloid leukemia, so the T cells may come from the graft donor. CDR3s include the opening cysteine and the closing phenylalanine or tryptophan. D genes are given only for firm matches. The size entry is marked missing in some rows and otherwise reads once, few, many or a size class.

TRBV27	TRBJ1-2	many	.	TGTGCCAGCAGCTCCTCTGGCTGGGGCTACACCTTC	CASSSSGWGYTF
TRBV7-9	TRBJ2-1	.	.	TGTGCCAGCAGCCCCCCGGGAATCCCGGACAATGAGCAGTTCTTC	CASSPPGIPDNEQFF
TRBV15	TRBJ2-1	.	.	TGTGCCACCAGCCCCGGGACTGGATACAATGAGCAGTTCTTC	CATSPGTGYNEQFF
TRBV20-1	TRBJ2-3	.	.	TGCAGTGCTAGGGACCGGGACAACACGCACACAGATACGCAGTATTTT	CSARDRDNTHTDTQYF
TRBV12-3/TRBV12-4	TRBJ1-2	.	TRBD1	TGTGCCAGCACCAACGCAGGGGGTCTAGGGGGCTACACCTTC	CASTNAGGLGGYTF
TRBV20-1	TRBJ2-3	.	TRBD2	TGCAGTGCTAGAGATATCAGCGGGGGGATTCGGACAGATACGCAGTATTTT	CSARDISGGIRTDTQYF
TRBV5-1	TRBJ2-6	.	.	TGCGCCAGCAGCCCCGTCATCGCGTCGATCGGTGGGGCCAACGTCCTGACTTTC	CASSPVIASIGGANVLTF
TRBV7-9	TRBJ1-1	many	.	TGTGCCAGCAGCTTGAGGGCTCGGGACACTGAAGCTTTCTTT	CASSLRARDTEAFF
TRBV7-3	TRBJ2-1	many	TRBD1	TGTGCCAGCAGCTTACTGGGACAGGGGTACAATGAGCAGTTCTTC	CASSLLGQGYNEQFF
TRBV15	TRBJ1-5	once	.	TGTGCCACCAGCAGAGAACGGGCTATGAGTCAGCCCCAGCATTTT	CATSRERAMSQPQHF
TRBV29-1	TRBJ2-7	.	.	TGCAGCGTCGAGAACCGGGCGACCTACGAGCAGTGCTTC	CSVENRATYEQCF
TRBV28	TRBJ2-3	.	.	TGTGCCAGCAGTTCCGGGGGGCTCGGTGCAGATACGCAGTATTTT	CASSSGGLGADTQYF
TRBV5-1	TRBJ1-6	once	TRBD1	TGCGCCAGCCAATTAGGACAGGGCAATTCACCCCTCCACTTT	CASQLGQGNSPLHF
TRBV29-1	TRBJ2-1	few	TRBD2	TGCAGTGTATTGAGCGGGGGGTCCTTATACTCCTACAATGAGCAGTTCTTC	CSVLSGGSLYSYNEQFF
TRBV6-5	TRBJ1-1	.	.	TGTGCCAGCAGTTACTCGTCCAGGGGCACTGAAGCTTTCTTT	CASSYSSRGTEAFF
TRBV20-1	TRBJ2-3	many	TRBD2	TGCAGTGCTGGCAGACTAGCGACGGATACGCAGTATTTT	CSAGRLATDTQYF
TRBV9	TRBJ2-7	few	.	TGTGCCAGCAGCGTAGAGGGAACGACCTTCTACGAGCAGTACTTC	CASSVEGTTFYEQYF
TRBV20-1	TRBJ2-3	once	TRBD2	TGCAGTGTCTCGGGACTAGCGGGGGGGAGCACAGATACGCAGTATTTT	CSVSGLAGGSTDTQYF